A single sample gave rise to the 5 T cell receptor beta chains below, sequenced in a study of shared clonotypes between healthy human individuals. The repertoire was sequenced with immunoSEQ multiplex PCR; TCRdb's copy has only in-frame clones and lacks some. The sample carries about a million clones, 76% recorded once. Material for sequencing was memory CD4+ T cells sorted from blood. Subset of the sample: CD45RA-negative fraction. The receptors stem from a man aged 18 to 30 in good health.

The V and J genes are TRBV6-5 and TRBJ2-7; D not certain. With 0 bases removed from V and 4 bases from J, the gap between germline ends came to 16 bases. CDR1 is MNHEY, CDR2 SVGAGI, per germline. This CDR3 is built from 16 residues. The CDR3, as DNA: TGTGCCAGCAGTTACTCGTCGCCGCTCTGGGATTACGAGCAGTACTTC. This sequence encodes CASSYSSPLWDYEQYF.

At least ten counts were recorded for this clone. The chain combines TRBV5-1 with TRBJ2-1; 8 bases are shared with TRBD1. CDR3 length: 13 residues. After removal of 4 bases from V and 6 bases from J, the junction contained 3 bases not matched to a gene. CDR1 SGHRS and CDR2 YFSETQ come from the germline V gene. The CDR3: CASSKTGGNEQFF. Here the CDR3 DNA reads TGCGCCAGCAGCAAAACAGGGGGCAATGAGCAGTTCTTC.

This clone was counted at least ten times. V is TRBV10-3 and J is TRBJ1-1; TRBD1 might be the D (5 bases). CDR3 length equals 13 residues. Germline assignment: CDR1 ENHRY and CDR2 SYGVKD. V lost 4 bases, J lost 0 bases, and 6 bases lay in between. The DNA for the CDR3 is TGTGCCATCAGTGGAGGGGTGAACACTGAAGCTTTCTTT. As protein: CAISGGVNTEAFF.

This chain joins TRBV25-1 and TRBJ2-3; 7 positions match TRBD1. Germline V lookup: CDR1 MGHDK, CDR2 SYGVNS. Trimming took 6 bases from V and 8 from J; bases not matched to a gene: 5. This CDR3 contains 12 residues. CDR3 nucleotides: TGTGCCAGCAGCATGGGACAGCCTACGCAGTATTTT. Translated, it gives CASSMGQPTQYF.

The chain combines TRBV28 with TRBJ2-2, with unresolved D. Trimming stripped 3 bases from V and 2 bases from J, with 7 bases between. The CDR3 loop spans 14 amino acids. Germline lookup yields CDR1 MDHEN and CDR2 SYDVKM. This CDR3 reads CASSFSGNTGELFF. CDR3 DNA sequence: TGTGCCAGCAGTTTTTCCGGAAACACCGGGGAGCTGTTTTTT.